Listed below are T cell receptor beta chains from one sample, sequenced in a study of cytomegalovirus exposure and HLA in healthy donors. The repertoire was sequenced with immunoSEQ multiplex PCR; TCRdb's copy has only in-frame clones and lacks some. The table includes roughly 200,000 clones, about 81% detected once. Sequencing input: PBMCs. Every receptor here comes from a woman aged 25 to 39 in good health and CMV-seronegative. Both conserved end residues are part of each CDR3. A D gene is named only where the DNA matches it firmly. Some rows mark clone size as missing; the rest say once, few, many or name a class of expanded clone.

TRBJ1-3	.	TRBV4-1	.	TGCGCCAGCAGCCAAGATCCCGGGAACTCTGGAAACACCATATATTTT	CASSQDPGNSGNTIYF
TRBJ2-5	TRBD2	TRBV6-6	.	TGTGCCAGCAGTGACGCCGGGACTAGCGGCCAGTCCCAGTACTTC	CASSDAGTSGQSQYF
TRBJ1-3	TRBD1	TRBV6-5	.	TGTGCCAGCAGCTCCGACAGGGGGCTTGGAAACACCATATATTTT	CASSSDRGLGNTIYF
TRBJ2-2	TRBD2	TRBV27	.	TGTGCCAGCCGCCTCCTAGCGGGAGGGCCCTCTTTTTACACCGGGGAGCTGTTTTTT	CASRLLAGGPSFYTGELFF
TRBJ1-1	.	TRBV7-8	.	TGTGCCAGCAGCCCCAAAATGGGGCCTGAAGCTTTCTTT	CASSPKMGPEAFF
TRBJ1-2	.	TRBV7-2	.	TGTGCCAGCAGCTCGGGCTGGGCGACAGATAACTATGGCTACACCTTC	CASSSGWATDNYGYTF
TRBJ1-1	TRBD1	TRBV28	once	TGTGCCAGCAGTATCCAGGGGGCGGGAAAGGGGAACACTGAAGCTTTCTTT	CASSIQGAGKGNTEAFF
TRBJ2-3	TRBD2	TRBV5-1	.	TGCGCCAGCAGCTTGTTAGCGGGAACCACCACAGATACGCAGTATTTT	CASSLLAGTTTDTQYF
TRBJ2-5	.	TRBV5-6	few	TGTGCCAGCATGAGTTTCCAAGAGACCCAGTACTTC	CASMSFQETQYF
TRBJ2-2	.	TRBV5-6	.	TGTGCCAGCAGCTCGACCCTGTGGGAGGCCACCGGGGAGCTGTTTTTT	CASSSTLWEATGELFF
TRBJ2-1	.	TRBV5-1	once	TGCGCCAGCAGCTCCGGGGGCTCCTACAATGAGCAGTTCTTC	CASSSGGSYNEQFF
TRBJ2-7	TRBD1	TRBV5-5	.	TGTGCCAGCAGCTTGGACCCGGGACAGGGGTACGAGCAGTACTTC	CASSLDPGQGYEQYF
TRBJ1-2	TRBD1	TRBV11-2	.	TGTGCCAGCAGCTATACAGGGGAGCATGGCTACACCTTC	CASSYTGEHGYTF
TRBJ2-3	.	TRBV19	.	TGTGCCAGTAGTGGAGGACGGATTACTAGCACAGATACGCAGTATTTT	CASSGGRITSTDTQYF
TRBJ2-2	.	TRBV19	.	TGTGCCAGTAGTATCCCCCGACGGACTGATCTAACCGGGGAGCTGTTTTTT	CASSIPRRTDLTGELFF
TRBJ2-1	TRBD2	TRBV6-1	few	TGTGCCAGCAGTGAAACCTGGGGGGGGATCAATGAGCAGTTCTTC	CASSETWGGINEQFF
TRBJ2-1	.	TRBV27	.	TGTGCCAGCAGTTCACTACAGGAATACTCCTACAATGAGCAGTTCTTC	CASSSLQEYSYNEQFF
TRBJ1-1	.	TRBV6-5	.	TGTGCCAGCAGTTACAGGGGGTTGGTCACTGAAGCTTTCTTT	CASSYRGLVTEAFF
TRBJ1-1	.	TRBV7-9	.	TGTGCCAGCAGCTTAGGTATGCGTTCGGGGGGAAGGACTGAAGCTTTCTTT	CASSLGMRSGGRTEAFF
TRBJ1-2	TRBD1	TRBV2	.	TGTGCCAGCACCCAAGCCGGGACAGGGGGCGATGGCTACACCTTC	CASTQAGTGGDGYTF
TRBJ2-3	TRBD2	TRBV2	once	TGTGCCAGCAACCGACTAGCGGCAGGCACAGATACGCAGTATTTT	CASNRLAAGTDTQYF
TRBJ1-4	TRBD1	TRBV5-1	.	TGCGCCAGCAGCACGGGGACAGGGGTGGCCGGGGAAAAACTGTTTTTT	CASSTGTGVAGEKLFF
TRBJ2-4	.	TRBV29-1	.	TGCAGCGTCTTCGACAGCTCCATAGCCAAAAACATTCAGTACTTC	CSVFDSSIAKNIQYF
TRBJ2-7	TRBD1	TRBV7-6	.	TGTGCCAGCAGCTCGTTGACAGGGACGGGGGAGCAGTACTTC	CASSSLTGTGEQYF
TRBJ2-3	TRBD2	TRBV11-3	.	TGTGCCAGCAGCTTAGGCGGGGGGTATACGCAGTATTTT	CASSLGGGYTQYF
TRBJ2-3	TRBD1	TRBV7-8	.	TGTGCCAGCAGCTCCTCCGGGACAGGACCAGATACGCAGTATTTT	CASSSSGTGPDTQYF
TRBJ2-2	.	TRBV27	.	TGTGCCAGCAGTTTGGCCAGGGTGAGGACCGGGGAGCTGTTTTTT	CASSLARVRTGELFF
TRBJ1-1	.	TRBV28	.	TGTGCCAGCAGTCCCGGGGTGGCGATCACTGAAGCTTTCTTT	CASSPGVAITEAFF
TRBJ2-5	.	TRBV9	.	TGTGCCAGCAGCGTTTCCAGCCAAGAGACCCAGTACTTC	CASSVSSQETQYF
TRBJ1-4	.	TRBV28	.	TGTGCCAGCAGTTTAGGGCTCAATGAAAAACTGTTTTTT	CASSLGLNEKLFF
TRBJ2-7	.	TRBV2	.	TGTGCCAGCACCCTATTAGCAGCCGAGCAGTACTTC	CASTLLAAEQYF
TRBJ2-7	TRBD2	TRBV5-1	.	TGCGCCAGCGGAGAACTAGCGGGAGGCTCCTACGAGCAGTACTTC	CASGELAGGSYEQYF
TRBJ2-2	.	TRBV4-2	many	TGTGCCAGCAGCCAAGATCTCGGGGGCACCGGGGAGCTGTTTTTT	CASSQDLGGTGELFF
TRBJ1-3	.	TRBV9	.	TGTGCCAGCAGCCCCGAGGGGGGGGGCTCTGGAAACACCATATATTTT	CASSPEGGGSGNTIYF
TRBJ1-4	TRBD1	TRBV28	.	TGTGCCAGCAGTTCAAGGGGGCTTGATGAAAAACTGTTTTTT	CASSSRGLDEKLFF
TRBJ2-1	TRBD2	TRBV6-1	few	TGTGCCAGCAGAGCGGGGGGGCAGAATGAGCAGTTCTTC	CASRAGGQNEQFF
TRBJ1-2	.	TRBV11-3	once	TGTGCCAGCAGCTTAGCCGCCTCGACAGGACCTTATGGCTACACCTTC	CASSLAASTGPYGYTF
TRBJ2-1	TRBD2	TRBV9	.	TGTGCCAGCAGCGGGAGCGGGGGGACTACAAAGGAGCAGTTCTTC	CASSGSGGTTKEQFF
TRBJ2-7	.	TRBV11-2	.	TGTGCCAGCAGCCCCAGGGCCTACTCCTACGAGCAGTACTTC	CASSPRAYSYEQYF
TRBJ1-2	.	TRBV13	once	TGTGCCAGCAGCTTAAGGCCAGCTAGCAGCTATAACTATGGCTACACCTTC	CASSLRPASSYNYGYTF
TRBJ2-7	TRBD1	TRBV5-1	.	TGCGCCAGCAGCTTGGCATCGGGACAGGGGAGCTACGAGCAGTACTTC	CASSLASGQGSYEQYF
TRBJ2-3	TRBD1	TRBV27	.	TGTGCCAGCAGTTTATCGTCTTCAGGGGACAGACTACACACAGATACGCAGTATTTT	CASSLSSSGDRLHTDTQYF
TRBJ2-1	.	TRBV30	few	TGTGCCTGGGCTATAGAGGACAATGAGCAGTTCTTC	CAWAIEDNEQFF
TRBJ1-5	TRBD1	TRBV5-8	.	TGTGCCAGCAGTGACAGGGTAGTTTGGGGGCGCGATCTCGATCAGCCCCAGCATTTT	CASSDRVVWGRDLDQPQHF
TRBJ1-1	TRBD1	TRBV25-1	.	TGTGCCAGCAGTGACTCCGGACAGGGACGAGCTTTCTTT	CASSDSGQGRAFF
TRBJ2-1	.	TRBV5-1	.	TGCGCCAGCAAAAGGCAGTCGGAGGATGAGCAGTTCTTC	CASKRQSEDEQFF
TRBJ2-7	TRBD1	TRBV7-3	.	TGTGCCAGCAGCCCACAGGGACAGGGTAAGGTCGACGAGCAGTACTTC	CASSPQGQGKVDEQYF
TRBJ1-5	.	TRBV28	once	TGTGCCAGCAGTCCCAGTGCCCCCCAATCTCAGCCCCAGCATTTT	CASSPSAPQSQPQHF
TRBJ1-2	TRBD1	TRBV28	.	TGTGCCAGCAGTTTGGTGGGGACAGGGCGCTATGGCTACACCTTC	CASSLVGTGRYGYTF
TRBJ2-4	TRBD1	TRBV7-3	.	TGTGCCAGCAGCTTAGACAGGGGCATTCAGTACTTC	CASSLDRGIQYF
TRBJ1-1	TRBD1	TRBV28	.	TGTGCCAGCAGTTTACAGGGGGCGAGTGCTTTCTTT	CASSLQGASAFF
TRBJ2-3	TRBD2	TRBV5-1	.	TGCGCCAGCAGCTGGACTGGACTAGCCCGGAGCACAGATACGCAGTATTTT	CASSWTGLARSTDTQYF
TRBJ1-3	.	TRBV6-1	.	TGTGCCAGCAGTGTTACCGGGGTTGGTGGAAACACCATATATTTT	CASSVTGVGGNTIYF
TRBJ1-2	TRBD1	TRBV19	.	TGTGCCAGTAAATTATCCGGGACAGATAACTATGGCTACACCTTC	CASKLSGTDNYGYTF